Reported below is one T cell receptor beta chain. V was trimmed by 2 bases and J by 7 bases, leaving 15 bases between them. In germline, CDR1 is SGHTA, CDR2 FQGNSA. The CDR3 runs 15 residues. This entry comes from a study of blood T cell repertoires in COVID-19. Study context: The United States, Italy and Spain supplied acute and convalescent COVID-19 samples. PBMCs, B-cell-depleted T cells, or T cells provided the cDNA or gDNA that made up the material.

Original handling: By means of reference gene primer amplification, nucleated cell counts were estimated. TCRdb's copy holds only in-frame clones and misses some; the assay was immunoSEQ multiplex PCR. That table gives V, J and clone size, and the DNA gave D and trimming. The sample consists of about 21,000 clones, about 85% of them appearing once. The receptor was derived from a human donor with active COVID-19. The donor label of this sample is uncertain. Sequencing was done on a sample of peripheral blood. This chain connects TRBV7-2 to TRBJ2-1, with D possibly TRBD2 on 7 matching bases. The CDR3 spells CASSLYVGGRNEQFF. For the CDR3, the DNA is TGTGCCAGCAGCTTATACGTGGGGGGGCGGAATGAGCAGTTCTTC.